Sequencing of this T cell receptor (beta chain) was carried out in a study of graft-versus-host responses after intestinal transplantation. Looking at the study overall: Recipients obtained multivisceral, liver-intestinal, or isolated intestinal transplants.

Study-wide results and caveats: Detection of GvH clones occurred in recipient marrow, and some had their first appearance in ileum or blood.

Method: immunoSEQ multiplex PCR; TCRdb's copy keeps in-frame clones and lacks some. The table records more than 70,000 clones, roughly 80% of them present only once. CDR1 is SGHTA and CDR2 is FQGNSA in the germline V gene. The CDR3 has 12 amino acids. Deletions cut 5 bases from V and 8 bases from J, with 12 bases between. Details on this clone: Its antigen is currently unknown.

The chain carries TRBV7-2 and TRBJ1-2; D may be TRBD1 (6 bases). Sequences were derived from unstimulated CD4+ T cells sorted from spleen or lymph node cells, sampled before intestinal transplant. This clonotype originated in a human donor who received an intestinal transplant. CDR3 amino acids: CASSVTGGGYTF. The CDR3 DNA is TGTGCCAGCAGCGTGACGGGGGGCGGCTACACCTTC.